This TCR beta chain was documented in a study of blood T cell repertoires in COVID-19. CDR1 and CDR2 (germline): KGHSH, LQKENI. This CDR3 comprises 15 residues. V was cut by 3 bases and J by 1 base, with 12 bases left in between. The table came from immunoSEQ multiplex PCR; TCRdb's copy has only in-frame clones and leaves some out. The sample contains about 52,000 clones, roughly nine tenths of which appear only once. The J gene is TRBJ2-5, the V gene TRBV18, with D possibly TRBD1 on 6 matching bases. Source material: peripheral blood. This receptor was taken from a man aged 80 or over with active or convalescent COVID-19. The CDR3 spells CASSPPTGLQETQYF. Here the CDR3 DNA reads TGTGCCAGCTCACCCCCGACAGGCCTCCAAGAGACCCAGTACTTC.